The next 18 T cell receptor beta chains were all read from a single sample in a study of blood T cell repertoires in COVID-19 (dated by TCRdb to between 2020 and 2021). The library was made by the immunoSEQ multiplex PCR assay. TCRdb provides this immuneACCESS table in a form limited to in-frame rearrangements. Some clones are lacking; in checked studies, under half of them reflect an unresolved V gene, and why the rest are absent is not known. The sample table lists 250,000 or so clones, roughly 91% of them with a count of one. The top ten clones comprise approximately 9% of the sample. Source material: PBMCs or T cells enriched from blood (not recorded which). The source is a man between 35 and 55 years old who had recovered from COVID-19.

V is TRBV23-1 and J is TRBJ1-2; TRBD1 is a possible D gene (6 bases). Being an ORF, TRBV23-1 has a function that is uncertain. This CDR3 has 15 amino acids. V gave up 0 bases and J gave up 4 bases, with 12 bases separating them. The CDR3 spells CASSQSKAGVYGYTF. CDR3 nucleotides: TGCGCCAGCAGTCAATCGAAGGCAGGGGTCTATGGCTACACCTTC.

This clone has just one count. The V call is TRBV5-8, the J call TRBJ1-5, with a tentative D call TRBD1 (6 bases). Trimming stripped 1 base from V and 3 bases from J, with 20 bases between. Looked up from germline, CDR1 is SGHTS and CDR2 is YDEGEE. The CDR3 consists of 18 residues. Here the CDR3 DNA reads TGTGCCAGCAGCTTGAATTTGGCCGGGACATCCAACAATCAGCCCCAGCATTTT. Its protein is CASSLNLAGTSNNQPQHF.

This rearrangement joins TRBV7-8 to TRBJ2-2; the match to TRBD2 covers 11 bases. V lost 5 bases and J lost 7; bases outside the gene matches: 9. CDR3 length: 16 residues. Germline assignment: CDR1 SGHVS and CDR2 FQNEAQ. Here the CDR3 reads CASSKTSGTEGGELFF. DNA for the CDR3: TGTGCCAGCAGCAAGACTAGCGGGACGGAGGGCGGGGAGCTGTTTTTT. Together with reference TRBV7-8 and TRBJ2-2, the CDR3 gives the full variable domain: GAGVSQSPRYKVAKRGQDVALRCDPISGHVSLFWYQQALGQGPEFLTYFQNEAQLDKSGLPSDRFFAERPEGSVSTLKIQRTQQEDSAVYLCASSKTSGTEGGELFFGEGSRLTVL.

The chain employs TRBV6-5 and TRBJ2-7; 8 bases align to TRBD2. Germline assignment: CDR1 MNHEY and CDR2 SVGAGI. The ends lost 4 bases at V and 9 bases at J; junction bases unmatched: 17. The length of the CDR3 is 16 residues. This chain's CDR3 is CASSSTFRGGPPSQYF. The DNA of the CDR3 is TGTGCCAGCAGTTCTACCTTTCGGGGGGGCCCACCATCGCAGTACTTC.

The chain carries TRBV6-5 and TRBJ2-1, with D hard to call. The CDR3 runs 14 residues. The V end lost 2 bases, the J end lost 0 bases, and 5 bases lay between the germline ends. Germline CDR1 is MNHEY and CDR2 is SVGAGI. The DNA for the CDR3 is TGTGCCAGCAGTTACGAGAGCTCCTACAATGAGCAGTTCTTC. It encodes CASSYESSYNEQFF.

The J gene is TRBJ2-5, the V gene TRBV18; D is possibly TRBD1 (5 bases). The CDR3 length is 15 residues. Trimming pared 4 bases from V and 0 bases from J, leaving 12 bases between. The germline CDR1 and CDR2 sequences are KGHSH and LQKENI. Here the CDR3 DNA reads TGTGCCAGCTCACAACTGACAGTAAACCAAGAGACCCAGTACTTC. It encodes CASSQLTVNQETQYF.

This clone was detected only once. The CDR3 is CASSAQGNTEAFF. CDR3 nucleotide sequence: TGTGCCAGCAGCGCTCAGGGGAACACTGAAGCTTTCTTT. V is TRBV9 and J is TRBJ1-1, with D maybe TRBD1 (5 bases). This CDR3 contains 13 residues. The germline V and J ends were trimmed by 3 bases and 1 base, with 7 bases remaining between them. Germline V gene data show CDR1 as SGDLS and CDR2 as YYNGEE. Using reference TRBV9 and TRBJ1-1 for the parts outside the CDR3, the full variable domain is DSGVTQTPKHLITATGQRVTLRCSPRSGDLSVYWYQQSLDQGLQFLIQYYNGEERAKGNILERFSAQQFPDLHSELNLSSLELGDSALYFCASSAQGNTEAFFGQGTRLTVV.

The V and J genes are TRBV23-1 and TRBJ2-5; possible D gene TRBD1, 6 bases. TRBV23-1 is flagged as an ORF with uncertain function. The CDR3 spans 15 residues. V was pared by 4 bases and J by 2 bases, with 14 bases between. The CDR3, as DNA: TGCGCCAGCAGTCGACCCCGGACAGATCAAGAGACCCAGTACTTC. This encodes CASSRPRTDQETQYF.

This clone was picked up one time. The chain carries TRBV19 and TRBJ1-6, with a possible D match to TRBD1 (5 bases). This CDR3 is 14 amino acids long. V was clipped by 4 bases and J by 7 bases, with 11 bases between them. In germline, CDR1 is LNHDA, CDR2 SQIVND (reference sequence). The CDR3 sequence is CASSNGAWNSPLHF. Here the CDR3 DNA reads TGTGCCAGTAGTAATGGGGCCTGGAATTCACCCCTCCACTTT.

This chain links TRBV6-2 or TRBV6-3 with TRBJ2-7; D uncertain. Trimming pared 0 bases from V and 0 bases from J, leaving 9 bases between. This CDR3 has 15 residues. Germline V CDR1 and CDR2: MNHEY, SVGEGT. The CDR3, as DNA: TGTGCCAGCAGTTACTCTCAACAGAGCTCCTACGAGCAGTACTTC. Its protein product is CASSYSQQSSYEQYF.

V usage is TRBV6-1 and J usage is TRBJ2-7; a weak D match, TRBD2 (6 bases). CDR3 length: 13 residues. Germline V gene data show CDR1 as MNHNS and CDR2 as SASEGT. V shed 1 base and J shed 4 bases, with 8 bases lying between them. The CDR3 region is CASSEGEAYEQYF. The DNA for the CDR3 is TGTGCCAGCAGTGAAGGGGAGGCTTACGAGCAGTACTTC.

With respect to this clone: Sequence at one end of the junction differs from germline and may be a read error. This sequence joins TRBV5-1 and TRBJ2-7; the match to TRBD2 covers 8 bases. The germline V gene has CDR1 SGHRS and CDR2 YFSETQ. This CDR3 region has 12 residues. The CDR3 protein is CASSLTSGDYSF. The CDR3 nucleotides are TGCGCCAGCAGTTTAACTAGCGGAGACTATTCCTTC.

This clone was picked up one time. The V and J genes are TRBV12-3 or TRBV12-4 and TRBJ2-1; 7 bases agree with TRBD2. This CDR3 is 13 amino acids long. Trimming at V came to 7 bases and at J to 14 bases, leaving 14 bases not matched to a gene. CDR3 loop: CASNMRTGGSKFF. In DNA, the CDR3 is TGTGCCAGCAATATGAGGACGGGGGGAAGCAAGTTCTTC.

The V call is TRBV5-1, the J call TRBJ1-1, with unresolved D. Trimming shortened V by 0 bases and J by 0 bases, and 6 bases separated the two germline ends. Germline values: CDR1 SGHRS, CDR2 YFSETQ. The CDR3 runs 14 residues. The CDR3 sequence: CASSLDNMNTEAFF. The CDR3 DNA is TGCGCCAGCAGCTTGGACAACATGAACACTGAAGCTTTCTTT.

CDR3 protein: CASSGTAVNYGYTF. DNA for the CDR3: TGTGCCAGCTCCGGGACAGCAGTTAACTATGGCTACACCTTC. The chain employs TRBV2 and TRBJ1-2; 7 positions match TRBD1. The trim removed 8 bases at V and 1 base at J, leaving 7 bases unmatched. The CDR3 runs to 14 residues. Germline-derived CDR1 and CDR2 are SNHLY and FYNNEI.

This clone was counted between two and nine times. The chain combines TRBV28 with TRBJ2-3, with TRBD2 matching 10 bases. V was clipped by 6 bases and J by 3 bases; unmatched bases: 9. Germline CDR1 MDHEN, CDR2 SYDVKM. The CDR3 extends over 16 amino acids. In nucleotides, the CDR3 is TGTGCCAGCAGGGCTCCTAGCGGGAGTGGTACAGATACGCAGTATTTT. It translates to CASRAPSGSGTDTQYF.

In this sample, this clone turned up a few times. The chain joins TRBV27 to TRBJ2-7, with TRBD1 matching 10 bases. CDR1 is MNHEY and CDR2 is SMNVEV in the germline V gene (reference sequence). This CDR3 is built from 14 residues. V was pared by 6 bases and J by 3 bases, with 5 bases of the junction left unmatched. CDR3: CASRPGQGYYEQYF. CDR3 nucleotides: TGTGCCAGCAGACCGGGACAGGGGTACTACGAGCAGTACTTC.

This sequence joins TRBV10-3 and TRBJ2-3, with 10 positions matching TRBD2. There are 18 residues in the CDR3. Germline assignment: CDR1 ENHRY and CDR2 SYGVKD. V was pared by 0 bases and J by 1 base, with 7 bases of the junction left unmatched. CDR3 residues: CAISESASGSSGTDTQYF. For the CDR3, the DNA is TGTGCCATCAGTGAGTCGGCTAGCGGGAGCTCGGGCACAGATACGCAGTATTTT.